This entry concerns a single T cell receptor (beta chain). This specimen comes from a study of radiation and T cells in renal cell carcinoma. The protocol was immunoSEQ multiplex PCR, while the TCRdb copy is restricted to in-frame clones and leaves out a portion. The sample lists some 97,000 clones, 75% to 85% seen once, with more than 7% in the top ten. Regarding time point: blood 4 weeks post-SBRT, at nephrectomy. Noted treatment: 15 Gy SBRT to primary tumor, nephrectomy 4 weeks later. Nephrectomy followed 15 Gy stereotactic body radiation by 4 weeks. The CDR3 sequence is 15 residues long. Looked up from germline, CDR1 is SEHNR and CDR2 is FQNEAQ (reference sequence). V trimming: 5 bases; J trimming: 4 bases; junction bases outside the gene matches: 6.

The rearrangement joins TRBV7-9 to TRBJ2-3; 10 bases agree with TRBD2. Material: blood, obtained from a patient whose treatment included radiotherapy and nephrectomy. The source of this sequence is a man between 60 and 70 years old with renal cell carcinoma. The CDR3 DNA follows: TGTGCCAGCAGCCCCCGAAGCGGGGGGGCAGATACGCAGTATTTT. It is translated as CASSPRSGGADTQYF.